The rows below give T cell receptor beta chains drawn from one sample of a study of molecular identifiers for immune sequencing clone quantification. A single record per CDR3 protein comes from TCRdb applying MiXCR to the PCR reads. The data show 300,000 to 400,000 distinct CDR3 sequences, about a fifth seen once. The material sequenced was naive CD8+ T cells from blood, with Jurkat cell RNA spiked in. The receptors were gathered from a human donor in good health. Some libraries in this study had Jurkat cell RNA spiked in. The CDR3 runs from the conserved cysteine through the conserved F or W. The D gene is left open where the match is weak. Expanded clones are given a class, and other clones once, few, many or no size at all.

TRBJ1-5	TRBV6-2/TRBV6-3	-	TRBD1	TGTGCCAGCAGCGGCCTGACAGGGTATAATCAGCCCCAGCATTTT	CASSGLTGYNQPQHF
TRBJ2-3	TRBV27	many	-	TGTGCCAGCAGTTTATTCATGGCAGATACGCAGTATTTT	CASSLFMADTQYF
TRBJ1-1	TRBV28	many	-	TGTGCCAGCAGTTTTCGGGGGACAAGGCGTGAAGCTTTCTTT	CASSFRGTRREAFF
TRBJ2-7	TRBV20-1	many	TRBD1	TGCAGTGCTGTTCCTGGGGACAGGGGGCCATACGAGCAGTACTTC	CSAVPGDRGPYEQYF
TRBJ1-1	TRBV2	many	TRBD1	TGTGCCAGCAGGAGGACAGGGAAACCTGAAGCTTTCTTT	CASRRTGKPEAFF
TRBJ2-5	TRBV7-9	many	-	TGTGCCAGCAGCTTCGGTTTCGAAGAGACCCAGTACTTC	CASSFGFEETQYF
TRBJ2-5	TRBV11-2	-	TRBD1	TGTGCCAACACCGACGCCGGGACAGTTCTGTGGAAGACCCAGTACTTC	CANTDAGTVLWKTQYF
TRBJ1-3	TRBV28	-	-	TGTGCCAGCAGTTTGTGGACAGACTCTGGAAACACCATATATTTT	CASSLWTDSGNTIYF
TRBJ2-1	TRBV29-1	many	TRBD1	TGCAGCGCCCGGGACAGGTACAATGAGCAGTTCTTC	CSARDRYNEQFF
TRBJ1-5	TRBV19	few	-	TGTGCCAGTAGTCACGAGCCCGGGGGCAATCAGCCCCAGCATTTT	CASSHEPGGNQPQHF